This T cell receptor beta chain was recorded in a study of shared clonotypes between healthy human individuals. Study-wide background: Three CD4 naive, three CD4 memory, two CD8 naive and one CD8 memory plate were used per donor. Study results and caveats: Among the subsets, naive ones generally showed larger estimated richness than memory ones. Generation probabilities of non-shared clonotypes were lower (relative to those shared by all four donors).

As regards this clone: The antigen is not known.

Deep-level running was used for the assay. This table comes from immunoSEQ multiplex PCR, and its TCRdb copy is limited to in-frame clones, with some not included. The table records about 990,000 clones, roughly 74% of them present only once. Germline CDR1 and CDR2: SGHRS and YFSETQ. Trimming removed 6 bases from V and 5 bases from J, with 19 bases in between. There are 15 residues in the CDR3. The sample comprised memory CD4+ T cells from PBMCs. Subset noted: CD45RA-negative fraction. The sequence was collected from a man aged 18 to 29 in good health. Some clones in this sample may be carry-over from other donors' samples. V gene TRBV5-1 combines with J gene TRBJ2-3; no reliable D call. This chain's CDR3 is CASIKTGDLEDTQYF. Here the CDR3 DNA reads TGCGCCAGCATCAAAACTGGCGATTTGGAAGATACGCAGTATTTT.